The following is a TCR beta chain sequence with its context. This clone was seen only once. No antigen is known for it. The input lacks base qualities; no much larger clone sits a single base away. This specimen belongs to a study of technical replicates of blood from a handful of donors (TCRdb year 2017). Libraries were prepared through the immunoSEQ multiplex PCR assay. Entries here come from immuneACCESS through TCRdb and include only in-frame sequences with V and J called. Some clones fail to appear in such tables; in the studies checked, an unresolved V gene covers under half of the shortfall, and the cause of the remainder is unknown. For this sample there are under 85,000 clones; roughly 97% appear just once. 0.2% to 0.3% of the sample comes from the top ten. The CDR3 spans 16 residues, from the cysteine through the phenylalanine. Kept here is only the CDR3 DNA, which spans 48 bases and is read in frame from base 1. V is cut back by 3 bases and J by 0 bases, with 6 bases in the junction unmatched. CDR1 and CDR2 (SGHDT, YYEEEE) derive from the germline V gene.

The chain is assembled from TRBV5-6 and TRBJ1-3, with 7 middle bases fitting TRBD1. The receptor's source is a human donor in good health. Sequencing was carried out using T cells isolated from PBMCs. DNA sequence: TGTGCCAGCAGCTATAATGACAGGGCCTCTGGAAACACCATATATTTT. Its protein reads: CASSYNDRASGNTIYF.